Listed below are T cell receptor beta chains from one sample, sequenced in a study of CD8+CD57+ T cells in acquired aplastic anemia. TCRdb ran MiXCR on the reads and lists one entry per CDR3 protein. The table has about 190,000 distinct CDR3 sequences, approximately 49% seen once. The specimen was sorted CD4+, CD8+, or CD8+CD57+ T cells (not recorded which) from PBMCs. The receptor source for this set is a human donor in good health, serving as a control. The conserved cysteine and the conserved F or W are not part of the CDR3 here. The D gene is left open where the match is weak.

D gene | V gene | CDR3 protein
TRBD1 | TRBV19 | ASRGQVATNEKLF
TRBD2 | TRBV6-5 | ASNFGTSGGRGEQF
TRBD1 | TRBV6-2/TRBV6-3 | ASRQRTGRVF
TRBD2 | TRBV20-1 | SARGLGGGRETQY
NA | TRBV9 | ASSQDSAPGLLSGTFYEQY
NA | TRBV19 | ASSSRDVNEKLF
TRBD2 | TRBV7-6 | ASSFLGRGGPNTGELF
TRBD1 | TRBV6-1 | ASSYRGLQGTQY
NA | TRBV15 | ATSRDLGGGQPQH
TRBD1 | TRBV7-2 | ASSLVGTVTGELP
NA | TRBV10-3 | ANVRVSGANQETQY
NA | TRBV5-1 | ASSPTDTYGYT
TRBD1 | TRBV29-1 | SVSTGRKQPQH
TRBD2 | TRBV20-1 | GTSGSDTQY